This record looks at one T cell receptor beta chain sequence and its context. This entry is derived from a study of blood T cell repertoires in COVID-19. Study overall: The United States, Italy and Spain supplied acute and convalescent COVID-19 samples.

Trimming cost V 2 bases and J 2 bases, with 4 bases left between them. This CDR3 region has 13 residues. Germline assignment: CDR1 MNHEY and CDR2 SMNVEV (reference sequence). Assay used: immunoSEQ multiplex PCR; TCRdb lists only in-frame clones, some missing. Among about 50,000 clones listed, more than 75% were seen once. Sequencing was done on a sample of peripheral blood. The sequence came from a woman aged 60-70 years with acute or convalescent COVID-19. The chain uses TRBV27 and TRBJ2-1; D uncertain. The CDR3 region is CASSLEPYNEQFF. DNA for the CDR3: TGTGCCAGCAGTTTAGAGCCCTACAATGAGCAGTTCTTC.